The T cell receptor (beta chain) described here comes from a study of response to subunit inactivated influenza vaccine. Via MiXCR, TCRdb re-called the RT-PCR reads, giving one row per CDR3 protein. Counted here are about 650,000 distinct CDR3 sequences, 14% occurring once; the ten biggest clones make up 7.5% to 8%. Study-level results: Few new T cells, the authors suggested, are recruited by each seasonal influenza vaccination.

This clonotype was seen more than once but under ten times. Its specificity is not known. Trimming stripped 8 bases from V and 4 bases from J, with 22 bases between. CDR3 length: 16 residues. CDR1 and CDR2 (germline): LNHNV, YYDKDF (reference sequence). The sequenced sample was PBMCs from blood, obtained 14 days before vaccination. The TCR originated in a man aged 45-65 years who received an inactivated influenza vaccine. The chain recombines TRBV15 with TRBJ2-3, with D tentatively TRBD1 or TRBD2 (6 bases each). Here the CDR3 reads CATGKMGGVWSDTQYF. CDR3 DNA sequence: TGTGCCACCGGAAAAATGGGGGGCGTATGGTCAGATACGCAGTATTTT.